This T cell receptor beta chain comes out of a study of blood T cell repertoires in COVID-19. Whole-study context: COVID-19 samples, acute and convalescent, were from the United States, Italy and Spain. PBMCs, B-cell-depleted T cells, or T cells were the source of the cDNA or gDNA that made up the material.

Trimming left V 4 bases short and J 2 bases short, with 12 bases between. This CDR3 is built from 14 residues. The germline V gene encodes CDR1 SGHNT and CDR2 YYREEE (reference sequence). In the authors' workflow: Amplified reference gene primers provided the basis for estimating nucleated cell counts. This table comes from immunoSEQ multiplex PCR, and its TCRdb copy is limited to in-frame clones, with some not included. V and J calls and clone size are as listed in that table; D and trimming were resolved from the DNA. The sample includes tens of thousands of clones, more than 75% of them seen just once.

The sequence was obtained from a human donor with active COVID-19. The donor label of this sample is uncertain. Sequenced material: peripheral blood. This chain links TRBV5-4 with TRBJ2-5; possible D gene TRBD1, 6 bases. Here the CDR3 DNA reads TGTGCCAGCAGCACGGGCCAGGGGCAAGAGACCCAGTACTTC. Its translation: CASSTGQGQETQYF. Based on the CDR3 plus reference TRBV5-4 and TRBJ2-5, the full variable domain is ETGVTQSPTHLIKTRGQQVTLRCSSQSGHNTVSWYQQALGQGPQFIFQYYREEENGRGNFPPRFSGLQFPNYSSELNVNALELDDSALYLCASSTGQGQETQYFGPGTRLLVL.